The rows below give T cell receptor beta chains drawn from one sample of a study of T cell changes during pregnancy in multiple sclerosis. TCRdb's table, derived via immunoSEQ multiplex PCR, lists solely in-frame clones and lacks some. The profile shows 15,000 to 20,000 clones, 95% to 96% of them singletons. This material consisted of peripheral blood, taken in the third trimester of pregnancy. The origin of the receptors is a female donor with multiple sclerosis, enrolled in a pregnancy study. Both conserved end residues are trimmed from each CDR3.

CDR3 protein | J gene | V gene
ASRSSGGLNEQF | TRBJ2-1 | TRBV19
ASSLTGGGSGNTIY | TRBJ1-3 | TRBV27
ASSGGTAPTYEQY | TRBJ2-7 | TRBV28
ASSLTAYEQY | TRBJ2-7 | TRBV11-2
ASWQGRTYNEQF | TRBJ2-1 | TRBV6-1
ASRPRNSGNTIY | TRBJ1-3 | TRBV6-5
AISEHGTGAANEQF | TRBJ2-1 | TRBV10-3
ASSQEASGGGDTQY | TRBJ2-3 | TRBV4-3
ASSLRKDNSPLH | TRBJ1-6 | TRBV7-3
ASSKVERSGRTDTQY | TRBJ2-3 | TRBV21-1